This TCR beta chain was sequenced in a study of shared clonotypes between healthy human individuals. This clone was observed once. Its target is not known. Researchers divided each subset's genomic DNA evenly across several immunoSEQ plates. Sorted-subset replicate PCR reactions contained roughly 200 ng DNA, corresponding to some 28,000 T cell genomes. Some clones are missing from TCRdb's copy, which holds only in-frame ones; the method was immunoSEQ multiplex PCR. This sample has over a million clones, with over 95% found just once. Study conclusions and caveats: A few donors shared approximately 5% of their naive CD4 clonotypes.

Nashville, Tennessee was home to all donors, each a Caucasian adult. This CDR3 comprises 18 residues. Per germline, CDR1 MDHEN and CDR2 SYDVKM. V was cut by 9 bases and J by 6 bases, with 32 bases left in between. The sample taken for sequencing was naive CD4+ T cells sorted from blood. The subset denotes: CD45RA+ positively selected. The source of this sequence is a man aged 30-40 years in good health. V usage is TRBV28 and J usage is TRBJ1-1; no reliable D call. CDR3 nucleotides: TGTGCCAGTGATTCAGGAGGTAAGAAAGGTTATCTTATGGCTGAAGCTTTCTTT. Translating it yields CASDSGGKKGYLMAEAFF.